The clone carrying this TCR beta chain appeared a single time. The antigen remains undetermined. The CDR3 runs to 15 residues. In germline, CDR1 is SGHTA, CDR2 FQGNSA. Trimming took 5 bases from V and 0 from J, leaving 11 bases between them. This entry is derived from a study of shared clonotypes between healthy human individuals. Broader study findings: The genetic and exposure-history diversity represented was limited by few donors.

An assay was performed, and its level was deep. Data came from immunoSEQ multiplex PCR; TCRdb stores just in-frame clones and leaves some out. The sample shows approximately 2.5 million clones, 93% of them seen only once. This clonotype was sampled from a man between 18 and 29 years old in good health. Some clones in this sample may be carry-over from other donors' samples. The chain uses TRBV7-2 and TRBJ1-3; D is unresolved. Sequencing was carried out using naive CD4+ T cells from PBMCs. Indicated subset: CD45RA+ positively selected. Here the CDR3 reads CASSQSMNSGNTIYF. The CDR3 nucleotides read TGTGCCAGCAGCCAGAGTATGAACTCTGGAAACACCATATATTTT. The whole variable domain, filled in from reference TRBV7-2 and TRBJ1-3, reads GAGVSQSPSNKVTEKGKDVELRCDPISGHTALYWYRQSLGQGLEFLIYFQGNSAPDKSGLPSDRFSAERTGGSVSTLTIQRTQQEDSAVYLCASSQSMNSGNTIYFGEGSWLTVV.